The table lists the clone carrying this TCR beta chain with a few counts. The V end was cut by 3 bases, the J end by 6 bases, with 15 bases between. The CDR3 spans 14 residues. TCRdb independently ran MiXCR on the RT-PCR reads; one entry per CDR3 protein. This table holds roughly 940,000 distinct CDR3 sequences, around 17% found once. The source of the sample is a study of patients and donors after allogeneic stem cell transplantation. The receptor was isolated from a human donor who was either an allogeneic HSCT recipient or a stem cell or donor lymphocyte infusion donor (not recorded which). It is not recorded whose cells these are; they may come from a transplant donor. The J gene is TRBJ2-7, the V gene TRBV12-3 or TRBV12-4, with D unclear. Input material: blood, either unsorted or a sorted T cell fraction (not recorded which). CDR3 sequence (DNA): TGTGCCAGCAGTTTGACGGGCCCGGGTGGCGAGCAGTACTTC. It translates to CASSLTGPGGEQYF.